Detailed here is one T cell receptor (beta chain). Its matching antigen is unknown. The V end was cut by 1 base, the J end by 1 base, with 7 bases between. The CDR3 extends over 14 amino acids. The germline gives CDR1 MGHRA, CDR2 YSYEKL. The sample is drawn from a study of T cell responses to AZD1222 COVID-19 vaccine. Study conclusions and caveats: Most donors were white British and more were female, and clonal diversity was possibly underestimated. Spike-wide coverage was observed for vaccine-associated CD4 TCRs, with dominant responses at 160-218 and 743-854.

TCRdb's copy holds only in-frame clones and misses some; the assay was immunoSEQ multiplex PCR. This table has tens of thousands of clones, 92% appearing once. Pooling of second doses given at about 4 or about 12 weeks was done. This chain uses TRBV4-1 with TRBJ1-1, with unresolved D. This TCR was sampled from an adult who received the AZD1222 COVID-19 vaccine. Material: peripheral blood, obtained 28 days after the second AZD1222 dose. The CDR3 here is CASSQVTGNTEAFF. The CDR3 region has the DNA TGCGCCAGCAGCCAAGTGACGGGGAACACTGAAGCTTTCTTT.